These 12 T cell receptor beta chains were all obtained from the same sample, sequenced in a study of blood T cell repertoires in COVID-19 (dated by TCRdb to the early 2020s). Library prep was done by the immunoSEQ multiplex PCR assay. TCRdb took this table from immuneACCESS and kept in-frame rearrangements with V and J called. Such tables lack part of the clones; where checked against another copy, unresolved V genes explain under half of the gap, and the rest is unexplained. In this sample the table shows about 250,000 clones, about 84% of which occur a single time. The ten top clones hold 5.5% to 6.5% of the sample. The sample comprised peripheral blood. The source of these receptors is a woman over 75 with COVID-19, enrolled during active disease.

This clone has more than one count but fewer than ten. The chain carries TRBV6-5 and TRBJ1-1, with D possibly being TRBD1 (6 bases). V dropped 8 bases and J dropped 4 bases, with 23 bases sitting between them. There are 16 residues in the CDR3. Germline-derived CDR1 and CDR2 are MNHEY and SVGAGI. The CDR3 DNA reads TGTGCCAGCCGTTCACTTTCACAGGGCCGAAGCACTGAAGCTTTCTTT. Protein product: CASRSLSQGRSTEAFF.

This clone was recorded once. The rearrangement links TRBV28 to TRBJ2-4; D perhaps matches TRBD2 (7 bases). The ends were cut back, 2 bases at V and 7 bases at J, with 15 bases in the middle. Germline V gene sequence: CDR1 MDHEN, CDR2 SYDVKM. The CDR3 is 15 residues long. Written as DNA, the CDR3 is TGTGCCAGCAGTTTAACCAGGGGAGGGGGGAACATTCAGTACTTC. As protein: CASSLTRGGGNIQYF. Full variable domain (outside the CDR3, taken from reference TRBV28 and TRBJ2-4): DVKVTQSSRYLVKRTGEKVFLECVQDMDHENMFWYRQDPGLGLRLIYFSYDVKMKEKGDIPEGYSVSREKKERFSLILESASTNQTSMYLCASSLTRGGGNIQYFGAGTRLSVL.

The CDR3 protein is CAISESSEDTQYF. The CDR3 DNA is TGTGCCATCAGTGAGTCAAGTGAGGATACGCAGTATTTT. The rearrangement links TRBV10-3 to TRBJ2-3; no reliable D call. There are 13 residues in the CDR3. Trimming took off 0 bases at V and 6 bases at J, with 7 bases between the two ends. The germline V gene encodes CDR1 ENHRY and CDR2 SYGVKD.

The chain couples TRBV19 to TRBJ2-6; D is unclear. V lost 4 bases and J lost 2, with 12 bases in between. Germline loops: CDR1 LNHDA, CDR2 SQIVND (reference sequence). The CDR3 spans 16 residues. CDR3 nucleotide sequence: TGTGCCAGTAGTACCAAAAGCGTTACTGGGGCCAACGTCCTGACTTTC. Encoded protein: CASSTKSVTGANVLTF.

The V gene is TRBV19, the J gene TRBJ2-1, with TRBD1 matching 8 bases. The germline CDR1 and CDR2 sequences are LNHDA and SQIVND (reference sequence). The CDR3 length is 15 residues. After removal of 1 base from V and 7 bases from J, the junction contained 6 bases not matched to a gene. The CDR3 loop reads CASSIVGTGSNEQFF. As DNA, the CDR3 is TGTGCCAGTAGTATAGTCGGGACAGGATCGAATGAGCAGTTCTTC.

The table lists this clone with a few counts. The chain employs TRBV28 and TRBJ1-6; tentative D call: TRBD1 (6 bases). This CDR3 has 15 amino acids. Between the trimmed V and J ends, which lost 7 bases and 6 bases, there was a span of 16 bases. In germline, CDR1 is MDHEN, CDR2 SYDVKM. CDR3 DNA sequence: TGTGCCAGCACAAATGGGGGGGCGGTTAATTCACCCCTCCACTTT. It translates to CASTNGGAVNSPLHF.

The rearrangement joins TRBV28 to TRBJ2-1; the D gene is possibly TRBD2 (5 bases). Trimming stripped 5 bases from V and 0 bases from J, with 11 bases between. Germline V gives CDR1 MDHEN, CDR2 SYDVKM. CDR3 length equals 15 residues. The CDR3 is CASSPSGSSYNEQFF. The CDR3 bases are TGTGCCAGCAGTCCTTCTGGGAGCTCCTACAATGAGCAGTTCTTC.

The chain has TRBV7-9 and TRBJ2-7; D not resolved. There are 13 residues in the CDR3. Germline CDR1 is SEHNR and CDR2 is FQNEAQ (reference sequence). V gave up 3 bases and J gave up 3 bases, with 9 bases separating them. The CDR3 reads CASSLAPYYEQYV. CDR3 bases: TGTGCCAGCAGCTTGGCACCTTACTACGAGCAGTACGTC.

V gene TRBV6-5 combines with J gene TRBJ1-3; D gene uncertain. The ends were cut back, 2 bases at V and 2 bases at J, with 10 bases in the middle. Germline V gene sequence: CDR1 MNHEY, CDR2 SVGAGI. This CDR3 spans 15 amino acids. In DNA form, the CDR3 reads TGTGCCAGCAGTTACGGCCCCCGTACTGGAAACACCATATATTTT. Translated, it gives CASSYGPRTGNTIYF.

The CDR3 loop reads CASSKGGVTDTQYF. The CDR3, as DNA: TGTGCCAGCAGCAAAGGGGGGGTCACAGATACGCAGTATTTT. The chain employs TRBV28 and TRBJ2-3; D is perhaps TRBD2 (7 bases). V gave up 6 bases and J gave up 2 bases, with 12 bases separating them. This CDR3 is built from 14 residues. Germline V CDR1 and CDR2: MDHEN, SYDVKM.

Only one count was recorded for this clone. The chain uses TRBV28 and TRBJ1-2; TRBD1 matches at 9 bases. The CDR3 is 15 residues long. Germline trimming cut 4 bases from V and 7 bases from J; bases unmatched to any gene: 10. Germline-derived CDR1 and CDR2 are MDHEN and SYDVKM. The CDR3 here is CASSSPGQGVGGYTF. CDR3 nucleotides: TGTGCCAGCAGTTCTCCGGGACAGGGAGTTGGTGGCTACACCTTC.

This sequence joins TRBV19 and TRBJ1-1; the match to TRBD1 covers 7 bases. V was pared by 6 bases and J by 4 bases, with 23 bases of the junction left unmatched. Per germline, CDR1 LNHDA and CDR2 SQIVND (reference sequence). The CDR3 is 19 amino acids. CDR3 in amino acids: CASRSRSGTGTVIGTEAFF. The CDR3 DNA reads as TGTGCCAGTAGATCTCGTTCAGGGACCGGGACAGTAATCGGCACTGAAGCTTTCTTT.